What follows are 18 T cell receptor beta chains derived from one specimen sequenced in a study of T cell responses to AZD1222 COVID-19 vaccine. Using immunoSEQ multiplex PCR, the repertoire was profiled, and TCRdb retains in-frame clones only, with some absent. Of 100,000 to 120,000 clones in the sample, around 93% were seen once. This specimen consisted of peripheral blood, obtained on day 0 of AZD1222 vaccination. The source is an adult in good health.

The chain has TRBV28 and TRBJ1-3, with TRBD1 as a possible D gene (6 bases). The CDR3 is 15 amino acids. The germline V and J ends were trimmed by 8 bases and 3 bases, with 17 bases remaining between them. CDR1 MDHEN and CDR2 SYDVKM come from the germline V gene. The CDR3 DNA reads TGTGCCAGCGGGGGGCCCCGGGGAGGTGGAAACACCATATATTTT. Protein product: CASGGPRGGGNTIYF.

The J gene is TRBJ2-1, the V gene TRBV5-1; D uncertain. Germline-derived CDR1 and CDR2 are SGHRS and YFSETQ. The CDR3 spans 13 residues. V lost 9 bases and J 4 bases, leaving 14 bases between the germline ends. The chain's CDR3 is CANHLRQYNEQFF. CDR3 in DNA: TGCGCCAACCACCTCAGGCAGTACAATGAGCAGTTCTTC.

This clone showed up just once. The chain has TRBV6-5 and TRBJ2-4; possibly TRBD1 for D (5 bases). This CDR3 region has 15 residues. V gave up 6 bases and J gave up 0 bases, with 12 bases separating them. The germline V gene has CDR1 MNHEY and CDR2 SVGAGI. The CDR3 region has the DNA TGTGCCAGCAGCCCCAGGGAACTAGCCAAAAACATTCAGTACTTC. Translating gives CASSPRELAKNIQYF.

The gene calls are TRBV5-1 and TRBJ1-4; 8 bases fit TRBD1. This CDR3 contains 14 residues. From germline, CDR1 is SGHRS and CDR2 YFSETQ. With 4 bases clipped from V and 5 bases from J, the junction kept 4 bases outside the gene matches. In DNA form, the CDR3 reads TGCGCCAGCAGCAGAGGGGACAGGAATGAAAAACTGTTTTTT. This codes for CASSRGDRNEKLFF.

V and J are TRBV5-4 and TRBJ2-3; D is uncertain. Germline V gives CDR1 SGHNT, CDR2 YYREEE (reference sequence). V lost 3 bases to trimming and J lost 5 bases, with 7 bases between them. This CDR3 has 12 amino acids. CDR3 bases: TGTGCCAGCAGCTCAGGTGGAGATACGCAGTATTTT. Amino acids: CASSSGGDTQYF.

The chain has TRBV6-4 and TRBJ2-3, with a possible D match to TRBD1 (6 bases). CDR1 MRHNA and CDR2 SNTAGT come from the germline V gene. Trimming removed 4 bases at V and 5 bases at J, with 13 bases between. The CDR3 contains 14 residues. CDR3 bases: TGTGCCAGCAGTGTTACAGGGCTAGGAGATACGCAGTATTTT. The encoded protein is CASSVTGLGDTQYF.

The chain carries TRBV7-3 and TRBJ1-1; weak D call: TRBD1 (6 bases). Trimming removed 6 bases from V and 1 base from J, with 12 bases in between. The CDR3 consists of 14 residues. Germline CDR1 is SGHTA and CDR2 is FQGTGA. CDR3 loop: CASRAQGRNTEAFF. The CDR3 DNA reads TGTGCCAGCAGGGCACAGGGTAGGAACACTGAAGCTTTCTTT.

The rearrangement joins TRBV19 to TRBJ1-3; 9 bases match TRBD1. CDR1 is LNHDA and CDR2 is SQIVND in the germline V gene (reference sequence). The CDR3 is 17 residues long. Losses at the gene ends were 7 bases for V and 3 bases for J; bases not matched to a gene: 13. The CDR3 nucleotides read TGTGCCAGTACCACGCCGAGACAGGGGGTATTTGGAAACACCATATATTTT. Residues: CASTTPRQGVFGNTIYF.

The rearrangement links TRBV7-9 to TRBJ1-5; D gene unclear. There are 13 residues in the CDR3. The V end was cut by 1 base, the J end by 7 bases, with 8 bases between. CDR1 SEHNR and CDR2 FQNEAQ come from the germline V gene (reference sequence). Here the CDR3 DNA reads TGTGCCAGCAGCTTAGAGTCGGGGCAGCCCCAGCATTTT. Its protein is CASSLESGQPQHF.

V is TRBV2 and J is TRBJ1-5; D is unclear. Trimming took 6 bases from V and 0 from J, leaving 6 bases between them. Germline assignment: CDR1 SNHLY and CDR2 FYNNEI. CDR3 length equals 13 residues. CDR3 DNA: TGTGCCAGCAGGGCCAATAGCAATCAGCCCCAGCATTTT. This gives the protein CASRANSNQPQHF.

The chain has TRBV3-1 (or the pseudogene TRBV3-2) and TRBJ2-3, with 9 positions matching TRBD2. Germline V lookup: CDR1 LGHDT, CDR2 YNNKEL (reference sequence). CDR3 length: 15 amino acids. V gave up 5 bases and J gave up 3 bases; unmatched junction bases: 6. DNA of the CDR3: TGTGCCAGCAGCTCGGGGACTAGCAGTACAGATACGCAGTATTTT. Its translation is CASSSGTSSTDTQYF.

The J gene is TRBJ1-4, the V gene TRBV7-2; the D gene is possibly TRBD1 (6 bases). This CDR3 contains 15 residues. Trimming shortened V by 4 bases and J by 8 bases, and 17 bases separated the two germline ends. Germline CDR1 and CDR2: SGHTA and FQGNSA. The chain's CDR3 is CASSSWGGGGEKLFF. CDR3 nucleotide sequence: TGTGCCAGCAGCTCATGGGGCGGTGGGGGCGAAAAACTGTTTTTT.

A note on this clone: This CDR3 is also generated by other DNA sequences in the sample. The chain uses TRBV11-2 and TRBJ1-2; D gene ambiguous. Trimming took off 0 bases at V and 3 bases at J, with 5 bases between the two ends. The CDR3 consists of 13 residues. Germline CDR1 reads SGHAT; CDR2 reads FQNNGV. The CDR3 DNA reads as TGTGCCAGCAGCTTAGAGGGGTACTATGGCTACACCTTC. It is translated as CASSLEGYYGYTF.

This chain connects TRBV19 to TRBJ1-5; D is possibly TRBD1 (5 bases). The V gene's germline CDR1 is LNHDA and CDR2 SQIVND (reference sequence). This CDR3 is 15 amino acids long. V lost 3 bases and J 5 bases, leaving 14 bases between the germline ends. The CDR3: CASSMGWGADQPQHF. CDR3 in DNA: TGTGCCAGTAGTATGGGCTGGGGCGCTGATCAGCCCCAGCATTTT.

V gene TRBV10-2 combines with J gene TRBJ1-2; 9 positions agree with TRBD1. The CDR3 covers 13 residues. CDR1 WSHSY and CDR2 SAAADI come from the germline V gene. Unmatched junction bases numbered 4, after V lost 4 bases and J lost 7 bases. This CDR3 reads CASSGDRASGYTF. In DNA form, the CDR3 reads TGCGCCAGCAGTGGGGACAGGGCCTCTGGCTACACCTTC.

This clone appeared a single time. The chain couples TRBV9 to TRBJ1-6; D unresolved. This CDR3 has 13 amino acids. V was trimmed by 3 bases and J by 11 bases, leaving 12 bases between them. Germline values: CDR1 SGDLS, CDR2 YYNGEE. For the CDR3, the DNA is TGTGCCAGCAGCGCTACCACGAGGGCACCCCTCCACTTT. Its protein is CASSATTRAPLHF.

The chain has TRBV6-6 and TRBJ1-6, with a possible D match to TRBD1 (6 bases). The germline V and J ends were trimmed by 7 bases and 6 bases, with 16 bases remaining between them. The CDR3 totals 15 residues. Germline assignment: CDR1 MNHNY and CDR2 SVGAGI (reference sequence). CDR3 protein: CASKEWGAVNSPLHF. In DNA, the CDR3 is TGTGCCAGCAAGGAATGGGGGGCGGTTAATTCACCCCTCCACTTT.

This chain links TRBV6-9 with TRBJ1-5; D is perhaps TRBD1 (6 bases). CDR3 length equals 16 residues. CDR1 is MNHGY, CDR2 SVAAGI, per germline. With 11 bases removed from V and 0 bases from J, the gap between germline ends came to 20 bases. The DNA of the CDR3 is TGTGCCTGGATGGGCGAACGGGGACATAGCAATCAGCCCCAGCATTTT. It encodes CAWMGERGHSNQPQHF.